The next 11 T cell receptor beta chains were all read from a single sample in a study of shared clonotypes between healthy human individuals. The assay was immunoSEQ multiplex PCR, and TCRdb's table has in-frame clones only and misses some. Of roughly 300,000 clones listed, around 87% are singletons. The sequencing sample was made of memory CD8+ T cells sorted from blood. Subset denoted: CD45RO+ cells pooled with CCR7-negative TemRA cells. Every receptor here comes from a man aged 18 to 35 in good health.

This clone was recorded only once. This chain links TRBV4-1 with TRBJ1-4; no firm D call. Germline V lookup: CDR1 MGHRA, CDR2 YSYEKL. V shed 1 base and J shed 7 bases, with 13 bases lying between them. This CDR3 comprises 15 residues. The DNA for the CDR3 is TGCGCCAGCAGCCAAGCTATACTGGTGGGTGAAAAACTGTTTTTT. As protein: CASSQAILVGEKLFF.

This clone was counted at least ten times. The rearrangement links TRBV27 to TRBJ2-1, with 12 bases lining up with TRBD2. Germline CDR1 and CDR2: MNHEY and SMNVEV (reference sequence). V dropped 8 bases and J dropped 7; count of bases not matched to a gene: 9. The CDR3 covers 15 residues. This chain's CDR3 is CASARTSGMGNEQFF. The CDR3 DNA reads TGTGCCAGCGCAAGGACTAGCGGGATGGGGAATGAGCAGTTCTTC.

This chain uses TRBV30 with TRBJ1-1, with TRBD1 matching 9 bases. The CDR3 totals 15 residues. V trimming: 3 bases; J trimming: 3 bases; junction bases outside the gene matches: 8. The germline gives CDR1 GTSNPN, CDR2 SVGIG (reference sequence). CDR3 sequence (DNA): TGTGCCTGGAGCTCTTGGACAGGGGAGGACACTGAAGCTTTCTTT. Translated, it gives CAWSSWTGEDTEAFF.

V gene TRBV25-1 combines with J gene TRBJ2-5, with D possibly being TRBD1 (5 bases). The V gene lost 2 bases and the J gene lost 3 bases, with 19 bases spanning the gap. Germline V gives CDR1 MGHDK, CDR2 SYGVNS. The length of the CDR3 is 17 residues. CDR3 amino acids: CASSEPAPSETEETQYF. DNA of the CDR3: TGTGCCAGCAGTGAACCTGCTCCGTCCGAGACAGAAGAGACCCAGTACTTC.

The chain has TRBV6-4 and TRBJ2-7; D possibly uses TRBD1 or TRBD2 (5 bases each). The V and J ends lost 3 bases and 3 bases respectively, with 15 bases between them. CDR1 and CDR2 (germline): MRHNA, SNTAGT. The CDR3 length is 15 residues. CDR3 amino acids: CASSEWQGGGYEQYF. Written as DNA, the CDR3 is TGTGCCAGCAGTGAATGGCAGGGTGGGGGCTACGAGCAGTACTTC.

The chain couples TRBV4-1 to TRBJ2-1; D call uncertain. Germline CDR1 reads MGHRA; CDR2 reads YSYEKL. The CDR3 length is 13 residues. V was cut by 3 bases and J by 8 bases, with 11 bases left in between. The CDR3 nucleotides are TGCGCCAGCAGCCACGTTAGCCGGTATGAGCAGTTCTTC. Its protein is CASSHVSRYEQFF.

The J gene is TRBJ1-2, the V gene TRBV9; D perhaps matches TRBD1 (5 bases). Trimming shortened V by 4 bases and J by 3 bases, and 13 bases separated the two germline ends. This CDR3 has 14 residues. Germline-derived CDR1 and CDR2 are SGDLS and YYNGEE. The CDR3 protein is CASSPPGGDYGYTF. The CDR3 DNA reads as TGTGCCAGCAGCCCCCCCGGGGGTGACTATGGCTACACCTTC. Supplemented by reference TRBV9 and TRBJ1-2, the full variable domain reads DSGVTQTPKHLITATGQRVTLRCSPRSGDLSVYWYQQSLDQGLQFLIQYYNGEERAKGNILERFSAQQFPDLHSELNLSSLELGDSALYFCASSPPGGDYGYTFGSGTRLTVV.

V is TRBV25-1 and J is TRBJ1-2, with a weak D call TRBD1 (6 bases). Between the trimmed V and J ends, which lost 2 bases and 7 bases, there was a span of 14 bases. Looked up from germline, CDR1 is MGHDK and CDR2 is SYGVNS. The CDR3 covers 14 residues. For the CDR3, the DNA is TGTGCCAGCAGTGAAATCCTGGACAGTGGTGGCTACACCTTC. It encodes CASSEILDSGGYTF.

The rearrangement links TRBV7-8 to TRBJ2-7; D perhaps matches TRBD2 (6 bases). Germline CDR1 is SGHVS and CDR2 is FQNEAQ. Trimming pared 5 bases from V and 1 base from J, leaving 15 bases between. The CDR3 has 15 residues. The DNA for the CDR3 is TGTGCCAGCAGCCTGGGCGGGATATTGTCCTACGAGCAGTACTTC. It translates to CASSLGGILSYEQYF.

This clone was counted a single time. V is TRBV6-6 and J is TRBJ2-3; D gene ambiguous. CDR3 length: 14 amino acids. CDR1 and CDR2 (germline): MNHNY, SVGAGI (reference sequence). V gave up 8 bases and J gave up 2 bases, with 14 bases separating them. The CDR3 sequence: CASRKRALTDTQYF. The CDR3, as DNA: TGTGCCAGCCGTAAAAGGGCTCTCACAGATACGCAGTATTTT.

The chain joins TRBV6-5 to TRBJ2-7; TRBD1 aligns across 7 bases. CDR3 size: 15 residues. Unmatched junction bases numbered 3, after V lost 0 bases and J lost 1 base. Germline V CDR1 and CDR2: MNHEY, SVGAGI. The DNA of the CDR3 is TGTGCCAGCAGTTACTCAGGGGACAGTTCCTACGAGCAGTACTTC. It is translated as CASSYSGDSSYEQYF.